This T cell receptor beta chain was documented in a study of blood T cell repertoires in COVID-19. Overall study context: Sites in the United States, Italy and Spain provided acute and convalescent COVID-19 samples. Sample material is recorded as cDNA or gDNA derived from T cells, B-cell-depleted T cells, or PBMCs.

This clone was seen once. Authors' methods: Nucleated cell counts were estimated from reference gene primer amplification. Assay used: immunoSEQ multiplex PCR; TCRdb lists only in-frame clones, some missing. V, J and clone size were drawn from that table, and D and trimming were deduced from the DNA. The data hold about 94,000 clones, with 75% to 85% observed a single time. J gave up 0 bases and V 5 bases, and 8 bases lay outside the gene matches. The CDR3 has 16 residues. Looked up from germline, CDR1 is SGHNT and CDR2 is YENEEA. This sequence originates from a human donor in a cohort sampled during active COVID-19. The V gene is TRBV11-3, the J gene TRBJ2-3, with TRBD2 matching 7 bases. The sample consisted of peripheral blood. CDR3 sequence reads: CASSRGGGVSTDTQYF. The CDR3 DNA is TGTGCCAGCAGCCGAGGTGGGGGGGTAAGCACAGATACGCAGTATTTT.